This passage covers 3 T cell receptor beta chains from one sample sequenced in a study of T cell responses to AZD1222 COVID-19 vaccine. The protocol was immunoSEQ multiplex PCR, while the TCRdb copy is restricted to in-frame clones and leaves out a portion. Among about 270,000 clones listed, around 92% were seen once. This sample comprised peripheral blood, obtained 28 days after the second AZD1222 dose. These receptors were collected from an adult who received the AZD1222 COVID-19 vaccine.

V and J are TRBV7-9 and TRBJ2-5; TRBD1 matches at 8 bases. The length of the CDR3 is 16 residues. The V gene end was trimmed by 5 bases and the J gene end by 3 bases; junction bases not matched to a gene: 11. Germline values: CDR1 SEHNR, CDR2 FQNEAQ (reference sequence). The CDR3 DNA is TGTGCCAGCAGCCCGAAGTTCGGGACAGGCAAAGAGACCCAGTACTTC. This codes for CASSPKFGTGKETQYF.

The chain carries TRBV27 and TRBJ2-6; D is ambiguous. Germline V gene data show CDR1 as MNHEY and CDR2 as SMNVEV (reference sequence). Trimming removed 1 base at V and 1 base at J, with 8 bases between. The CDR3 runs 16 residues. The CDR3 spells CASSLFAVSGANVLTF. The CDR3 DNA reads as TGTGCCAGCAGTTTATTCGCGGTTTCTGGGGCCAACGTCCTGACTTTC.

CDR3 coding DNA: TGCAGTGCTAGAGCCACCGGGGAGCTGTTTTTT. As protein: CSARATGELFF. The chain carries TRBV20-1 and TRBJ2-2, with D unclear. Germline-derived CDR1 and CDR2 are DFQATT and SNEGSKA (reference sequence). V was trimmed by 1 base and J by 4 bases, leaving 1 base between them. The CDR3 runs 11 residues.